What follows are 21 T cell receptor beta chains derived from one specimen sequenced in a study of cytomegalovirus exposure and HLA in healthy donors. PCR primers comprised 60 Vbeta and 13 Jbeta primers. The repertoire was sequenced with immunoSEQ multiplex PCR; TCRdb's copy has only in-frame clones and lacks some. The sample lists 150,000 to 200,000 clones, under 80% occurring once. The sample comprised PBMCs. The origin of the receptors is a human donor in good health.

The V call is TRBV6-5, the J call TRBJ2-1; D is unresolved. Germline CDR1 is MNHEY and CDR2 is SVGAGI. The CDR3 extends over 15 amino acids. V lost 6 bases and J 8 bases, leaving 20 bases between the germline ends. CDR3 nucleotide sequence: TGTGCCAGCAGAAGAACAGTTAGTGTTGCCGATGAGCAGTTCTTC. Its protein product is CASRRTVSVADEQFF.

The chain couples TRBV7-6 to TRBJ2-7; possible D gene TRBD2, 5 bases. There are 14 residues in the CDR3. CDR1 is SGHVS and CDR2 is FNYEAQ in the germline V gene. Trimming removed 1 base from V and 0 bases from J, with 7 bases in between. The CDR3 region has the DNA TGTGCCAGCAGCTTAGGGGAGAGCTCCTACGAGCAGTACTTC. Translation: CASSLGESSYEQYF.

The chain combines TRBV7-8 with TRBJ1-2, with a tentative D call TRBD1 (6 bases). The CDR3 extends over 13 amino acids. The V end was cut by 4 bases, the J end by 6 bases, with 12 bases between. Germline-derived CDR1 and CDR2 are SGHVS and FQNEAQ. CDR3 nucleotides: TGTGCCAGCAGCTCCCGTACAGGGCATGGCTACACCTTC. Its translation is CASSSRTGHGYTF.

The rearrangement uses TRBV29-1 and TRBJ1-2, with D perhaps matching TRBD1 (6 bases). CDR1 and CDR2 (germline): SQVTM, ANQGSEA. The V end was cut by 8 bases, the J end by 4 bases, with 14 bases between. CDR3 length: 12 residues. DNA for the CDR3: TGCAGCCTAAGGACAGCGCCCTATGGCTACACCTTC. This codes for CSLRTAPYGYTF.

This rearrangement joins TRBV1 to TRBJ2-2; the table's TRBD2 call for D was not verified on the DNA. TRBV1 is marked as a pseudogene. This CDR3 is 18 amino acids long. CDR3 loop: CTSSHKEEGTTGTGELFF. The DNA of the CDR3 is TGCACCAGCAGCCACAAAGAGGAGGGCACGACGGGCACCGGGGAGCTGTTTTTT.

V gene TRBV29-1 combines with J gene TRBJ2-2; 9 bases agree with TRBD1. The V and J ends lost 5 bases and 7 bases, in that order; junction bases with no gene match: 8. The CDR3 sequence is 14 residues long. Per germline, CDR1 SQVTM and CDR2 ANQGSEA. CDR3 nucleotides: TGCAGCGTTAGGGGACAGGGAAAGGGCGGGGAGCTGTTTTTT. Its translation is CSVRGQGKGGELFF.

The chain links TRBV5-4 to TRBJ2-5, with 12 bases that match TRBD2. Germline trimming cut 2 bases from V and 3 bases from J; bases unmatched to any gene: 2. CDR3 length: 15 residues. CDR1 and CDR2 from the germline V gene are SGHNT and YYREEE (reference sequence). CDR3 amino acids: CASSFRLAGEETQYF. DNA of the CDR3: TGTGCCAGCAGCTTTAGACTAGCGGGGGAAGAGACCCAGTACTTC.

The chain is built from TRBV6-5 and TRBJ2-5; possible D gene TRBD2, 6 bases. The last part of the DNA fits TRBJ2-7 better; the J call may be wrong. The CDR3 extends over 13 amino acids. From germline, CDR1 is MNHEY and CDR2 SVGAGI. CDR3 loop: CASMSSGVNEQYF. The CDR3 DNA reads as TGTGCCAGCATGTCATCGGGGGTTAACGAGCAGTACTTC.

This rearrangement joins TRBV7-6 to TRBJ1-1; D not resolved. The CDR3 is 15 amino acids. V lost 1 base and J lost 1, with 10 bases in between. Per germline, CDR1 SGHVS and CDR2 FNYEAQ. The chain's CDR3 is CASSLVRSPNTEAFF. As DNA, the CDR3 is TGTGCCAGCAGCTTAGTGCGGAGCCCGAACACTGAAGCTTTCTTT.

The chain links TRBV7-2 to TRBJ2-3; tentatively, D is TRBD1 (5 bases). V was trimmed by 5 bases and J by 5 bases, leaving 11 bases between them. Germline lookup yields CDR1 SGHTA and CDR2 FQGNSA. The CDR3 length is 13 residues. The CDR3 DNA sequence: TGTGCCAGCAGCACTCAGGGAAGAGATACGCAGTATTTT. Its protein is CASSTQGRDTQYF. Supplemented by reference TRBV7-2 and TRBJ2-3, the full variable domain reads GAGVSQSPSNKVTEKGKDVELRCDPISGHTALYWYRQSLGQGLEFLIYFQGNSAPDKSGLPSDRFSAERTGGSVSTLTIQRTQQEDSAVYLCASSTQGRDTQYFGPGTRLTVL.

This clone appeared a few times. The V gene is TRBV21-1, the J gene TRBJ1-1; the DNA was not used to check the table's D call, TRBD1. TRBV21-1 is a pseudogene segment. This CDR3 comprises 17 residues. The CDR3 DNA reads TGTGCCAGCAGCACGCACTCGGGACAGGGGGGGTACACTGAAGCTTTCTTT. Amino acids: CASSTHSGQGGYTEAFF.

The gene calls are TRBV13 and TRBJ2-5, with TRBD2 identical over 10 bases. After removal of 11 bases from V and 5 bases from J, the junction contained 11 bases not matched to a gene. This CDR3 region has 14 residues. In germline, CDR1 is PRHDT, CDR2 FYEKMQ (reference sequence). The chain's CDR3 is CAGGKRGGQETQYF. In DNA form, the CDR3 reads TGTGCCGGGGGTAAGCGGGGGGGCCAGGAGACCCAGTACTTC.

This clone was seen just once. The chain combines TRBV19 with TRBJ2-3, with TRBD1 matching 12 bases. Trimming cost V 4 bases and J 6 bases; bases outside gene matches: 2. CDR3 length equals 14 residues. The V gene's germline CDR1 is LNHDA and CDR2 SQIVND (reference sequence). The CDR3 bases are TGTGCCAGTAGTAGGGGACAGGGGGCCGATACGCAGTATTTT. It encodes CASSRGQGADTQYF.

On this clone itself: The junction does not match germline at one end; this may be a read error. The chain has TRBV12-5 and TRBJ2-7; TRBD1 aligns across 9 bases. There are 12 residues in the CDR3. The germline V gene has CDR1 LGHNT and CDR2 FRNRAP. The DNA for the CDR3 is TGTGCTAGTGGTTTGACCGGGACAGGGCTTTCGTTC. Translated: CASGLTGTGLSF.

This clone has a handful of counts. The chain is built from TRBV6-6 and TRBJ2-3, with TRBD1 matching 11 bases. The length of the CDR3 is 16 residues. The germline V gene encodes CDR1 MNHNY and CDR2 SVGAGI (reference sequence). Trimming removed 8 bases from V and 0 bases from J; junction bases left unmatched: 7. CDR3 in DNA: TGTGCCAGCCGAATCGGACAGGGGGCCAGCACAGATACGCAGTATTTT. Amino acid sequence: CASRIGQGASTDTQYF.

V usage is TRBV10-3 and J usage is TRBJ1-3; TRBD1 aligns across 7 bases. J lost 0 bases, V lost 7 bases, and 3 bases had no gene match. CDR1 and CDR2 (germline): ENHRY, SYGVKD. The CDR3 extends over 14 amino acids. CDR3 bases: TGTGCCATCACAGGGGGGCTCTCTGGAAACACCATATATTTT. This gives the protein CAITGGLSGNTIYF.

There are a few counts of this clone. Other nucleotide sequences from this sample produce the same CDR3. The chain links TRBV11-2 to TRBJ2-7; TRBD1 agrees at 7 bases. The CDR3 sequence is 14 residues long. Losses at the gene ends were 2 bases for V and 1 base for J; bases not matched to a gene: 2. Germline V gene lookup returns CDR1 SGHAT and CDR2 FQNNGV. CDR3 in DNA: TGTGCCAGCAGCTTATTGACAGGGTCCTACGAGCAGTACTTC. It codes for CASSLLTGSYEQYF.

The gene calls are TRBV4-3 and TRBJ1-2; 12 bases map to TRBD1. V trimming: 4 bases; J trimming: 8 bases; junction bases outside the gene matches: 14. In germline, CDR1 is LGHNA, CDR2 YSLEER. The CDR3 has 17 residues. This CDR3 reads CASSPHQSGQGALGYTF. The CDR3 DNA is TGCGCCAGCAGCCCCCACCAATCGGGACAGGGGGCCTTAGGCTACACCTTC.

CDR3 nucleotide sequence: TGTGCCAGCAGCCCCGGAAGAGGAACTGAAGCTTTCTTT. This codes for CASSPGRGTEAFF. The rearrangement uses TRBV7-6 and TRBJ1-1; D not certain. From germline, CDR1 is SGHVS and CDR2 FNYEAQ. V shed 5 bases and J shed 5 bases, with 12 bases lying between them. The CDR3 length is 13 residues.

The V call is TRBV28, the J call TRBJ2-7, with unresolved D. The germline gives CDR1 MDHEN, CDR2 SYDVKM. The CDR3 contains 13 residues. The V end lost 7 bases, the J end lost 2 bases, and 12 bases lay between the germline ends. CDR3 sequence reads: CASNLQTTYEQYF. The CDR3 DNA reads as TGTGCCAGCAATCTACAGACGACCTACGAGCAGTACTTC.

The chain is built from TRBV30 and TRBJ1-1; possible D gene TRBD1, 5 bases. The CDR3 is made up of 15 amino acids. Germline CDR1 reads GTSNPN; CDR2 reads SVGIG (reference sequence). The V end lost 7 bases, the J end lost 4 bases, and 22 bases lay between the germline ends. The DNA for the CDR3 is TGTGCCTCCGGGGGGGTGTCATTATTAGGCACTGAAGCTTTCTTT. The encoded protein is CASGGVSLLGTEAFF.